The 16 T cell receptor beta chains given below trace back to one sample, sequenced in a study of blood T cell repertoires in COVID-19. Some clones are missing from TCRdb's copy, which holds only in-frame ones; the method was immunoSEQ multiplex PCR. In the table there are about 190,000 clones, under 90% of which are singletons. Sample: peripheral blood. The origin of the receptors is a man aged 60 to 69 with acute or convalescent COVID-19.

This chain links TRBV7-2 with TRBJ2-1; no definite D call. This CDR3 region has 16 residues. Trimming shortened V by 3 bases and J by 5 bases, and 17 bases separated the two germline ends. Germline V gives CDR1 SGHTA, CDR2 FQGNSA. CDR3 coding DNA: TGTGCCAGCAGCTTCCCCTCGGCTAGTCTGAACAATGAGCAGTTCTTC. Translated: CASSFPSASLNNEQFF. Full variable domain (remainder filled in from reference TRBV7-2 and TRBJ2-1): GAGVSQSPSNKVTEKGKDVELRCDPISGHTALYWYRQSLGQGLEFLIYFQGNSAPDKSGLPSDRFSAERTGGSVSTLTIQRTQQEDSAVYLCASSFPSASLNNEQFFGPGTRLTVL.

V and J are TRBV4-3 and TRBJ2-2; 7 positions match TRBD2. The germline V gene has CDR1 LGHNA and CDR2 YSLEER. V lost 0 bases to trimming and J lost 6 bases; unmatched junction nucleotides: 4. CDR3 length equals 15 residues. The CDR3 spells CASSQEGAGSGELFF. For the CDR3, the DNA is TGCGCCAGCAGCCAAGAAGGAGCGGGGTCCGGGGAGCTGTTTTTT.

The genes are TRBV19 and TRBJ2-7; 8 nucleotides match TRBD2. The CDR3 is made up of 13 amino acids. Germline loops: CDR1 LNHDA, CDR2 SQIVND (reference sequence). V lost 7 bases and J lost 5; bases outside the gene matches: 7. The CDR3 nucleotides read TGTGCCAGTATGGGACTAGTTGGGCACGAGCAGTACTTC. Its translation is CASMGLVGHEQYF.

The chain recombines TRBV30 with TRBJ2-1; 8 nucleotides line up with TRBD2. CDR1 and CDR2 from the germline V gene are GTSNPN and SVGIG (reference sequence). Losses at the gene ends were 2 bases for V and 0 bases for J; bases not matched to a gene: 6. The CDR3 has 16 amino acids. The CDR3 spells CAWSRRGVSSYNEQFF. The CDR3 bases are TGTGCCTGGAGTAGGCGGGGGGTCAGCTCCTACAATGAGCAGTTCTTC.

This clone was seen a handful of times. The rearrangement uses TRBV4-2 and TRBJ1-4; D uncertain. Trimming shortened V by 0 bases and J by 1 base, and 9 bases separated the two germline ends. CDR1 is LGHNA, CDR2 YNFKEQ, per germline. CDR3 length: 16 amino acids. The CDR3 is CASSQDYSGTNEKLFF. For the CDR3, the DNA is TGTGCCAGCAGCCAAGACTATTCGGGAACTAATGAAAAACTGTTTTTT.

This clone showed up just a few times. The CDR3 sequence is CASNRDLNQPQHF. CDR3 bases: TGTGCCAGTAACAGGGACCTCAATCAGCCCCAGCATTTT. The rearrangement links TRBV19 to TRBJ1-5; D is perhaps TRBD1 (6 bases). This CDR3 has 13 residues. Germline lookup yields CDR1 LNHDA and CDR2 SQIVND (reference sequence). The V gene lost 7 bases and the J gene lost 3 bases, with 10 bases spanning the gap. The whole variable domain, filled in from reference TRBV19 and TRBJ1-5, reads DGGITQSPKYLFRKEGQNVTLSCEQNLNHDAMYWYRQDPGQGLRLIYYSQIVNDFQKGDIAEGYSVSREKKESFPLTVTSAQKNPTAFYLCASNRDLNQPQHFGDGTRLSIL.

This chain uses TRBV6-1 with TRBJ2-1, with TRBD2 matching 10 bases. Germline V CDR1 and CDR2: MNHNS, SASEGT. There are 17 residues in the CDR3. V shed 7 bases and J 4 bases; nucleotides not matched to a gene: 13. CDR3 sequence (DNA): TGTGCCAGCAATGATCCAGTAGCGGGAGGAGTATACAATGAGCAGTTCTTC. It translates to CASNDPVAGGVYNEQFF.

The chain employs TRBV2 and TRBJ2-7; 7 positions match TRBD2. There are 13 residues in the CDR3. CDR1 SNHLY and CDR2 FYNNEI come from the germline V gene. The junction had 6 bases not matched to a gene; V was cut back by 7 bases and J by 3 bases. CDR3 sequence reads: CASTSGAYYEQYF. Written as DNA, the CDR3 is TGTGCCAGCACAAGCGGGGCCTACTACGAGCAGTACTTC.

This clone came up a few times. This sequence joins TRBV9 and TRBJ2-7; 7 nucleotides align to TRBD2. This CDR3 spans 14 amino acids. Looked up from germline, CDR1 is SGDLS and CDR2 is YYNGEE. J lost 12 bases, V lost 0 bases, and 12 bases had no gene match. CDR3 amino acids: CASSVDQTSRNPYF. The CDR3, as DNA: TGTGCCAGCAGCGTAGATCAGACTAGCCGAAACCCGTACTTC.

The CDR3 loop reads CASTQRLAGSTDTQYF. CDR3 DNA: TGCGCCAGCACCCAGCGACTAGCGGGGTCCACAGATACGCAGTATTTT. J is TRBJ2-3 and V is TRBV4-1; 11 positions agree with TRBD2. Trimming removed 7 bases from V and 2 bases from J; junction bases left unmatched: 8. The CDR3 loop spans 16 amino acids. Germline values: CDR1 MGHRA, CDR2 YSYEKL.

In its sample, this clone was seen a few times. The V and J genes are TRBV2 and TRBJ1-1, with unresolved D. This CDR3 has 12 amino acids. Germline lookup yields CDR1 SNHLY and CDR2 FYNNEI. V was shortened by 6 bases and J by 5 bases, with 10 bases between the two germline ends. CDR3 protein: CASRKEGTEAFF. The DNA for the CDR3 is TGTGCCAGCAGGAAGGAGGGAACTGAAGCTTTCTTT.

The chain recombines TRBV29-1 with TRBJ1-1; a weak D match, TRBD1 (5 bases). Germline V gene data show CDR1 as SQVTM and CDR2 as ANQGSEA. CDR3 length: 13 amino acids. V was pared by 7 bases and J by 1 base, with 13 bases between. CDR3 protein: CSASQGTNTEAFF. The CDR3 bases are TGCAGCGCCAGCCAGGGTACGAACACTGAAGCTTTCTTT.

The rearrangement joins TRBV27 to TRBJ2-4; 7 bases match TRBD1. Germline V gene sequence: CDR1 MNHEY, CDR2 SMNVEV (reference sequence). CDR3 length equals 15 residues. Losses at the gene ends were 4 bases for V and 0 bases for J; bases not matched to a gene: 3. CDR3: CASSSPGGAKNIQYF. The DNA of the CDR3 is TGTGCCAGCAGTTCACCAGGGGGAGCCAAAAACATTCAGTACTTC.

The CDR3 DNA sequence: TGCGCCAGCAGCCGAGGGATCCTCGGGCCTAACAATCAGCCCCAGCATTTT. Its protein product is CASSRGILGPNNQPQHF. J is TRBJ1-5 and V is TRBV4-1; D unresolved. The CDR3 loop spans 17 amino acids. Trimming cost V 4 bases and J 3 bases, with 19 bases left between them. Germline V gene lookup returns CDR1 MGHRA and CDR2 YSYEKL.

This rearrangement joins TRBV6-5 to TRBJ1-5, with D possibly TRBD1 on 6 matching bases. The CDR3 contains 13 residues. The germline gives CDR1 MNHEY, CDR2 SVGAGI. The V end was cut by 6 bases, the J end by 4 bases, with 10 bases between. CDR3 sequence reads: CASRSTGNQPQHF. DNA for the CDR3: TGTGCCAGCAGGTCAACAGGGAATCAGCCCCAGCATTTT.

This clone turned up a few times. This rearrangement joins TRBV9 to TRBJ2-7, with 10 bases identical to TRBD1. The V gene's germline CDR1 is SGDLS and CDR2 YYNGEE. The CDR3 loop spans 15 amino acids. Trimming at V came to 4 bases and at J to 4 bases, leaving 8 bases not matched to a gene. CDR3 nucleotide sequence: TGTGCCAGCAGCCCCCGACAGGGGGCAGAGTACGAGCAGTACTTC. Encoded protein: CASSPRQGAEYEQYF.